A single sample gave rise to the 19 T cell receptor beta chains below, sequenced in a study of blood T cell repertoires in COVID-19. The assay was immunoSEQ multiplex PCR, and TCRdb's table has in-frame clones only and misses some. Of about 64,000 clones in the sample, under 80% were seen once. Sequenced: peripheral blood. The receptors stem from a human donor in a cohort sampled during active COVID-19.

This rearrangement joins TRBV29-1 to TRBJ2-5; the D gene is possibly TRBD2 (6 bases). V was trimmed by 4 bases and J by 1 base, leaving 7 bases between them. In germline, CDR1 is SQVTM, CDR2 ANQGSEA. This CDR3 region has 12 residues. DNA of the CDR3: TGCAGCGTTGGTAGCGGCCAAGAGACCCAGTACTTC. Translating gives CSVGSGQETQYF.

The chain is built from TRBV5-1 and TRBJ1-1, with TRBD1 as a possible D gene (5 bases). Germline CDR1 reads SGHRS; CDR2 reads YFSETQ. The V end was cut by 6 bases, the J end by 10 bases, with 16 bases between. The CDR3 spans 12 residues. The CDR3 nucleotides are TGCGCCAGCAAAACAGAGTGGGGACTAGCTTTCTTT. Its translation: CASKTEWGLAFF.

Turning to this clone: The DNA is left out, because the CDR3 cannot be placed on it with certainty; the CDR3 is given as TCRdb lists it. The CDR3 protein is CASSTSWSGQEKLFF. The V call is TRBV6-2 or TRBV6-3, the J call TRBJ1-4; TRBD1, the table's D call, lacks a check against the DNA. The CDR3 region is 15 residues in length, termini included. The germline gives CDR1 MNHEY, CDR2 SVGEGT.

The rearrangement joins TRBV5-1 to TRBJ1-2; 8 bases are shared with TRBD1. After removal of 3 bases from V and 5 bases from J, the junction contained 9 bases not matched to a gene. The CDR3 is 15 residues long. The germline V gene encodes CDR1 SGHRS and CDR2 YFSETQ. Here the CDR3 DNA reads TGCGCCAGCAGCTATTTAGGGGACAGGATATATGGCTACACCTTC. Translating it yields CASSYLGDRIYGYTF.

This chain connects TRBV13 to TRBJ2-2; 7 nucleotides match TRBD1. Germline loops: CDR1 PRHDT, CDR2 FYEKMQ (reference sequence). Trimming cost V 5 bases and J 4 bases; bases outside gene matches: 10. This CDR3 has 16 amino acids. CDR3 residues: CASSPEGQATTGELFF. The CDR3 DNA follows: TGTGCCAGCAGCCCAGAAGGACAGGCAACCACCGGGGAGCTGTTTTTT. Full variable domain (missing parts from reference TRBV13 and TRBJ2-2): AAGVIQSPRHLIKEKRETATLKCYPIPRHDTVYWYQQGPGQDPQFLISFYEKMQSDKGSIPDRFSAQQFSDYHSELNMSSLELGDSALYFCASSPEGQATTGELFFGEGSRLTVL.

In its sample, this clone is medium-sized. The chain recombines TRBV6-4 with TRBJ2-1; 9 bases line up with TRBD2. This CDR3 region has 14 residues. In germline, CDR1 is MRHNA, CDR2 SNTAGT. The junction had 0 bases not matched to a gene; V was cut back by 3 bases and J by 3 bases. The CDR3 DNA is TGTGCCAGCAGTGAGCGGGAGGGCTACAATGAGCAGTTCTTC. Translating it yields CASSEREGYNEQFF.

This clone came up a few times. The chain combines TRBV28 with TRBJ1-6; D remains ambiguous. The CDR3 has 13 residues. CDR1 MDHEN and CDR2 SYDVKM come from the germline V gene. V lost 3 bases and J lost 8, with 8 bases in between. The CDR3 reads CASSFTTDSPLHF. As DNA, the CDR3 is TGTGCCAGCAGTTTTACAACCGATTCACCCCTCCACTTT.

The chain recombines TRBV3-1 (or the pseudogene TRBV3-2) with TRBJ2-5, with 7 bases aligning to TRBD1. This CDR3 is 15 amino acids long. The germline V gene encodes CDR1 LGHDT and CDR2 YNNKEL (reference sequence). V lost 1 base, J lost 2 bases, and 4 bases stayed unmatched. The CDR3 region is CASSQAGQAQETQYF. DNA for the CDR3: TGTGCCAGCAGCCAAGCAGGACAGGCTCAAGAGACCCAGTACTTC.

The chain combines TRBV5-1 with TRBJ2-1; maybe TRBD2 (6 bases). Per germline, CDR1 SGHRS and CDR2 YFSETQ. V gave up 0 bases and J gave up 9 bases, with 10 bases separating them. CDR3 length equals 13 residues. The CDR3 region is CASSLGQGLEQFF. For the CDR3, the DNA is TGCGCCAGCAGCTTGGGCCAGGGACTTGAGCAGTTCTTC.

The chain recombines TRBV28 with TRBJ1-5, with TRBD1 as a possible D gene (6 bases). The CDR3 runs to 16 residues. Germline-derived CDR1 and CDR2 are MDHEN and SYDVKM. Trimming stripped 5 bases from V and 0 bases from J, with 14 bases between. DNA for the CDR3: TGTGCCAGCAGTCCGATGACAGGATATAGCAATCAGCCCCAGCATTTT. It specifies CASSPMTGYSNQPQHF.

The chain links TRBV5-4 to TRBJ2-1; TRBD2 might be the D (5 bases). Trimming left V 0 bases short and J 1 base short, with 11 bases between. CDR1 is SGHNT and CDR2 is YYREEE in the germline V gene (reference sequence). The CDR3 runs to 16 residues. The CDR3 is CASSLEVGVSYNEQFF. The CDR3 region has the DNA TGTGCCAGCAGCTTGGAGGTGGGAGTGTCCTACAATGAGCAGTTCTTC.

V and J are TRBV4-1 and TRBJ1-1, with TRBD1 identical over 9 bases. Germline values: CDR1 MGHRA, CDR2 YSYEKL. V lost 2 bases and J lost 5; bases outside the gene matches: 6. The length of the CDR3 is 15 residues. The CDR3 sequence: CASSQTPGQGTEAFF. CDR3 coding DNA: TGCGCCAGCAGCCAAACTCCCGGACAGGGGACTGAAGCTTTCTTT.

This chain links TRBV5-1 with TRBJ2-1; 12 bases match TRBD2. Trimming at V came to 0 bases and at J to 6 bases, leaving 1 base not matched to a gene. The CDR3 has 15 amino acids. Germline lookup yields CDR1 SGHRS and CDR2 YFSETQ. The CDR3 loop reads CASSLATSGSNEQFF. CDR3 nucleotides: TGCGCCAGCAGCTTGGCGACTAGCGGGAGCAATGAGCAGTTCTTC.

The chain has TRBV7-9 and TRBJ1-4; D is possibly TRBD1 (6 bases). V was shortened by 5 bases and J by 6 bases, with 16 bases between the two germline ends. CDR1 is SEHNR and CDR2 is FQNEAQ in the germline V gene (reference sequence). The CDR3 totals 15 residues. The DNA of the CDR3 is TGTGCCAGCAGCACAGACGGGACAATGGATGAAAAACTGTTTTTT. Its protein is CASSTDGTMDEKLFF. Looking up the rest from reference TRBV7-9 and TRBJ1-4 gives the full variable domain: DTGVSQNPRHKITKRGQNVTFRCDPISEHNRLYWYRQTLGQGPEFLTYFQNEAQLEKSRLLSDRFSAERPKGSFSTLEIQRTEQGDSAMYLCASSTDGTMDEKLFFGSGTQLSVL.

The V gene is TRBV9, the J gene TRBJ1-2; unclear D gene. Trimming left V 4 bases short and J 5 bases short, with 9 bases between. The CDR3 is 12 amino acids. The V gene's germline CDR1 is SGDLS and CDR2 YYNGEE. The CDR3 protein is CASSPGSYGYTF. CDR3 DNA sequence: TGTGCCAGCAGCCCAGGTTCTTATGGCTACACCTTC.

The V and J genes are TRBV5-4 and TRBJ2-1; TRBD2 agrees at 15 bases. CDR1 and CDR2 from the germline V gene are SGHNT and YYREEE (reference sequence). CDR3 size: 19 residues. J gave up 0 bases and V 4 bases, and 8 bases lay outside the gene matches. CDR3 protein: CASSLGLAGGRSSYNEQFF. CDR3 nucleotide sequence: TGTGCCAGCAGCCTTGGACTAGCGGGAGGGCGAAGCTCCTACAATGAGCAGTTCTTC.

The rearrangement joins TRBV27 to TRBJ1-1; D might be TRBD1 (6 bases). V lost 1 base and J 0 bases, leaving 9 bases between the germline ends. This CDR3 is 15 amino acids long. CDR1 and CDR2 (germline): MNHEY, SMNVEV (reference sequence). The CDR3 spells CASSLYQGMNTEAFF. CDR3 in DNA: TGTGCCAGCAGTTTATATCAGGGGATGAACACTGAAGCTTTCTTT.

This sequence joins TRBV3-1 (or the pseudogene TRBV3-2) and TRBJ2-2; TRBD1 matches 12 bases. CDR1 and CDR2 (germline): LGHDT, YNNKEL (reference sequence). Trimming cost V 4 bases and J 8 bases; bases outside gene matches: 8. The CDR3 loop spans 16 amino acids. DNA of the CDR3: TGTGCCAGCAGCCCCCGGGACAGGGGGCTAAGAGGGGAGCTGTTTTTT. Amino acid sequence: CASSPRDRGLRGELFF.

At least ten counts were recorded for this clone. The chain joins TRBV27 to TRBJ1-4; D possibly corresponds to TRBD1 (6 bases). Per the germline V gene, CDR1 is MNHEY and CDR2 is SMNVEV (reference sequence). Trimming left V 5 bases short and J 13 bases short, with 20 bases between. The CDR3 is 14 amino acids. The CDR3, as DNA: TGTGCCAGCAGTCCATTACAAGGGAGAGGGGGACTGTTTTTT. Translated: CASSPLQGRGGLFF.